Sequencing of this TCR beta chain was carried out in a study of shared clonotypes between healthy human individuals. Profiled with immunoSEQ multiplex PCR; TCRdb holds only in-frame clones, not every one. This table has over 400,000 clones, over 70% appearing once. Details on this clone: Its cognate antigen is unknown.

Trimming took off 2 bases at V and 4 bases at J, with 14 bases between the two ends. This CDR3 is built from 15 residues. In germline, CDR1 is MNHNY, CDR2 SVGAGI (reference sequence). Study results and caveats: Among donors, clonotype sharing was expected to be affected by sequencing depth.

The sample comprised PBMCs. This clonotype originated in a woman aged 40 to 50 in good health. Some clones in this sample may be carry-over from other donors' samples. J is TRBJ1-2 and V is TRBV6-6, with D perhaps matching TRBD1 (5 bases). The CDR3 sequence: CASSYQTPGLYGYTF. The CDR3 DNA is TGTGCCAGCAGTTACCAGACTCCGGGACTCTATGGCTACACCTTC.